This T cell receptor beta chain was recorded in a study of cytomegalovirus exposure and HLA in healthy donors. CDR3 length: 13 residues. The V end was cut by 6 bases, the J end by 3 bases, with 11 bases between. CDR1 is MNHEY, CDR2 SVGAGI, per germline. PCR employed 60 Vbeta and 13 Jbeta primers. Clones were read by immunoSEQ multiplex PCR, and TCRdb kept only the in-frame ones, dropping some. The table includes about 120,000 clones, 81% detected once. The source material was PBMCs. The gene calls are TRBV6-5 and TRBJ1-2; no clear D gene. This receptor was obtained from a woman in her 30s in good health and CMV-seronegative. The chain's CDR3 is CASRRRVDYGYTF. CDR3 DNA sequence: TGTGCCAGCAGGCGGAGGGTGGACTATGGCTACACCTTC.